This T cell receptor (beta chain) is from a study of blood T cell repertoires in COVID-19. The assay was immunoSEQ multiplex PCR, and TCRdb's table has in-frame clones only and misses some. Counted here are some 130,000 clones, 88% occurring once; the ten biggest clones make up over 9%. Source material: peripheral blood. The sequence was collected from a man in his forties or fifties with acute or convalescent COVID-19.

In DNA form, the CDR3 reads TGTGCCAGCAGCGCCGGGACAACGAACACCGGGGAGCTGTTTTTT. Its protein product is CASSAGTTNTGELFF. This chain joins TRBV2 and TRBJ2-2; a weak D match, TRBD1 (6 bases). This CDR3 is built from 15 residues. Per the germline V gene, CDR1 is SNHLY and CDR2 is FYNNEI. V lost 6 bases and J lost 0, with 11 bases in between.